These 18 T cell receptor beta chains share one sample of origin, sequenced in a study of T-cell reconstitution after alpha-beta-depleted transplantation in children. The TCRbeta library was prepared with unique molecular identifiers. TCRdb ran MiXCR on the PCR reads and lists one entry per CDR3 protein. The table lists about 300,000 distinct CDR3 sequences, about 9.5% of them singletons, with just under 7.5% in the top ten. The sample here was PBMCs, taken before TCRalphabeta/CD19-depleted stem cell transplant. Source of these receptors: a boy under three years old with acute myeloid leukemia, due to receive a stem cell transplant.

Many counts were recorded for this clonotype. The chain employs TRBV20-1 and TRBJ2-5, with TRBD2 matching over 11 bases. CDR1 and CDR2 (germline): DFQATT, SNEGSKA (reference sequence). The J segment lost 1 base and the V segment lost 5 bases, leaving 9 bases of the junction unmatched. The CDR3 has 16 residues. CDR3 protein: CSAARTSGYSQETQYF. CDR3 DNA: TGCAGTGCTGCCCGGACTAGCGGGTATTCCCAAGAGACCCAGTACTTC.

This clonotype was seen many times. The V and J genes are TRBV6-4 and TRBJ2-1; D call uncertain. The germline V and J ends were trimmed by 2 bases and 9 bases, with 5 bases remaining between them. The germline V gene has CDR1 MRHNA and CDR2 SNTAGT. The CDR3 consists of 11 residues. The CDR3 sequence: CASSDNGEQFF. DNA of the CDR3: TGTGCCAGCAGTGACAATGGTGAGCAGTTCTTC.

This clonotype was found many times. The chain employs TRBV29-1 and TRBJ2-7; 11 bases map to TRBD2. V was pared by 5 bases and J by 4 bases, with 10 bases of the junction left unmatched. CDR3 size: 15 residues. Germline V gives CDR1 SQVTM, CDR2 ANQGSEA. For the CDR3, the DNA is TGCAGCGTTTTTCCGGGACTAGCGGTTCTATACGAGCAGTACTTC. It codes for CSVFPGLAVLYEQYF.

This clonotype was seen repeatedly, ten times or more. J is TRBJ1-5 and V is TRBV6-2 or TRBV6-3, with D hard to call. V was clipped by 0 bases and J by 8 bases, with 5 bases between them. The CDR3 length is 12 residues. CDR1 and CDR2 (germline): MNHEY, SVGEGT. The CDR3 DNA reads as TGTGCCAGCAGTTACTCGGTGGAGCCCCAGCATTTT. Its protein product is CASSYSVEPQHF.

The sample holds many counts of this clonotype. The J gene is TRBJ1-4, the V gene TRBV20-1; D may be TRBD1 (5 bases). V was cut by 4 bases and J by 0 bases, with 12 bases left in between. Germline V gene lookup returns CDR1 DFQATT and CDR2 SNEGSKA (reference sequence). The CDR3 loop spans 15 amino acids. CDR3 in amino acids: CSATDWGATNEKLFF. The CDR3 nucleotides are TGCAGTGCTACAGACTGGGGGGCAACTAATGAAAAACTGTTTTTT.

This clonotype has ten or more counts. This chain links TRBV12-3 or TRBV12-4 with TRBJ1-1; D is perhaps TRBD1 (5 bases). The germline V and J ends were trimmed by 3 bases and 3 bases, with 14 bases remaining between them. The CDR3 has 15 amino acids. The CDR3 region is CASSFWGREYTEAFF. CDR3 nucleotide sequence: TGTGCCAGCAGTTTTTGGGGGAGAGAGTACACTGAAGCTTTCTTT.

This sequence joins TRBV18 and TRBJ1-1, with D hard to call. Looked up from germline, CDR1 is KGHSH and CDR2 is LQKENI. The CDR3 has 14 amino acids. V shed 6 bases and J shed 1 base, with 12 bases lying between them. CDR3 DNA sequence: TGTGCCAGCTCCCTCGGGCCTGAGAACACTGAAGCTTTCTTT. Encoded protein: CASSLGPENTEAFF. The full variable domain, in which reference TRBV18 and TRBJ1-1 provide the parts outside the CDR3, is NAGVMQNPRHLVRRRGQEARLRCSPMKGHSHVYWYRQLPEEGLKFMVYLQKENIIDESGMPKERFSAEFPKEGPSILRIQQVVRGDSAAYFCASSLGPENTEAFFGQGTRLTVV.

The J gene is TRBJ2-6, the V gene TRBV10-2, with 12 bases that match TRBD2. The CDR3 sequence is 18 residues long. Per the germline V gene, CDR1 is WSHSY and CDR2 is SAAADI. The V and J ends lost 6 bases and 0 bases, in that order; junction bases with no gene match: 6. The CDR3 loop reads CASSELAGGPSGANVLTF. CDR3 DNA sequence: TGCGCCAGCAGCGAACTAGCGGGAGGTCCCTCTGGGGCCAACGTCCTGACTTTC.

This clonotype was seen a handful of times. The chain combines TRBV9 with TRBJ2-6, with 7 bases fitting TRBD1. Trimming cost V 0 bases and J 2 bases; bases outside gene matches: 11. CDR3 length: 19 residues. Germline V gene sequence: CDR1 SGDLS, CDR2 YYNGEE. The CDR3 sequence: CASSVDPSRGGPGANVLTF. The CDR3 coding sequence is TGTGCCAGCAGCGTAGACCCTAGTCGAGGGGGCCCTGGGGCCAACGTCCTGACTTTC.

This clonotype was counted ten times or more. V and J are TRBV28 and TRBJ1-2; 8 nucleotides agree with TRBD1. The V gene's germline CDR1 is MDHEN and CDR2 SYDVKM. V was clipped by 5 bases and J by 4 bases; unmatched bases: 6. The CDR3 is made up of 14 amino acids. CDR3 amino acids: CASSPGGRSYGYTF. In nucleotides, the CDR3 is TGTGCCAGCAGTCCAGGGGGCCGAAGCTATGGCTACACCTTC.

The sample holds a few counts of this clonotype. The chain combines TRBV28 with TRBJ2-1, with 7 nucleotides matching TRBD2. The germline CDR1 and CDR2 sequences are MDHEN and SYDVKM. V shed 3 bases and J 8 bases; nucleotides not matched to a gene: 7. The CDR3 sequence is 14 residues long. The CDR3 region has the DNA TGTGCCAGCAGTTTGGGGGGGTCTTACCATGAGCAGTTCTTC. Translation: CASSLGGSYHEQFF. The complete variable domain, with remaining parts taken from reference TRBV28 and TRBJ2-1, reads DVKVTQSSRYLVKRTGEKVFLECVQDMDHENMFWYRQDPGLGLRLIYFSYDVKMKEKGDIPEGYSVSREKKERFSLILESASTNQTSMYLCASSLGGSYHEQFFGPGTRLTVL.

At least ten counts were recorded for this clonotype. The V gene is TRBV12-3 or TRBV12-4, the J gene TRBJ1-6; D is unresolved. Trimming cost V 3 bases and J 4 bases, with 7 bases left between them. This CDR3 is 14 amino acids long. Written as DNA, the CDR3 is TGTGCCAGCAGTTTCCTCGAGTATAATTCACCCCTCCACTTT. Protein: CASSFLEYNSPLHF.

This clonotype was observed at least ten times. The chain has TRBV13 and TRBJ2-5; 8 bases fit TRBD1. The CDR3 is 14 residues long. Germline CDR1 reads PRHDT; CDR2 reads FYEKMQ (reference sequence). J gave up 4 bases and V 5 bases, and 6 bases lay outside the gene matches. The CDR3 spells CASSLDRDGETQYF. CDR3 coding DNA: TGTGCCAGCAGCCTGGACAGGGATGGAGAGACCCAGTACTTC.

The sample holds many counts of this clonotype. V usage is TRBV20-1 and J usage is TRBJ2-2; D gene unclear. There are 11 residues in the CDR3. Germline CDR1 and CDR2: DFQATT and SNEGSKA (reference sequence). V dropped 1 base and J dropped 6 bases, with 3 bases sitting between them. The CDR3 spells CSARGAGELFF. The DNA for the CDR3 is TGCAGTGCTAGAGGGGCCGGGGAGCTGTTTTTT.

In its sample, this clonotype was seen many times. The genes are TRBV20-1 and TRBJ1-4; no firm D call. Looked up from germline, CDR1 is DFQATT and CDR2 is SNEGSKA (reference sequence). Trimming left V 1 base short and J 3 bases short, with 12 bases between. The CDR3 loop spans 15 amino acids. In DNA, the CDR3 is TGCAGTGCTAGAGCCGGAGGTGTGCCTAATGAAAAACTGTTTTTT. Its translation: CSARAGGVPNEKLFF.

The chain combines TRBV20-1 with TRBJ2-7; TRBD2 agrees at 8 bases. V was clipped by 2 bases and J by 2 bases; unmatched bases: 14. This CDR3 has 17 amino acids. Germline V gene data show CDR1 as DFQATT and CDR2 as SNEGSKA (reference sequence). CDR3: CSARSLGVGLAPYEQYF. CDR3 DNA: TGCAGTGCTAGATCCCTCGGTGTTGGACTAGCCCCCTACGAGCAGTACTTC.

This clonotype was counted many times. This chain connects TRBV20-1 to TRBJ2-5, with D perhaps matching TRBD1 (5 bases). V was cut by 6 bases and J by 13 bases, with 18 bases left in between. Germline assignment: CDR1 DFQATT and CDR2 SNEGSKA (reference sequence). The CDR3 is made up of 11 amino acids. CDR3 in DNA: TGCAGTGCCCCGACAGCCTCGAGGCCGTACTTC. It encodes CSAPTASRPYF.

This clonotype occurred many times. The V gene is TRBV20-1, the J gene TRBJ2-1; 9 nucleotides match TRBD2. CDR1 is DFQATT, CDR2 SNEGSKA, per germline (reference sequence). J lost 10 bases, V lost 2 bases, and 9 bases had no gene match. This CDR3 is built from 14 residues. CDR3 DNA: TGCAGTGCTAGACAGGCTAGCGGGAAGCGGGAGCAGTTCTTC. It translates to CSARQASGKREQFF.